Sequencing of this TCR beta chain was carried out in a study of early T cells in non-severe SARS-CoV-2 infection. Study-wide background: It was bulk RNA from unsorted whole blood that was sequenced, and the chains were unpaired. Study results and caveats: Matching with VDJdb favored anti-spike CD8 responses (missing private and CD4 specificities).

V lost 5 bases, J lost 1 base, and 18 bases lay in between. Per the germline V gene, CDR1 is MNHNS and CDR2 is SASEGT. This CDR3 spans 16 amino acids. This clonotype appeared many times. Its antigen is undetermined. Molecules of cDNA were individually given unique molecular identifiers that were attached to them. TCRdb called the 5' RACE reads again in MiXCR, with one record for every CDR3 protein. The sample includes tens of thousands of distinct CDR3 sequences, about 13% seen only once; the top ten take roughly 1.4%. The source material was whole blood. The sequence was collected from an adult who was a healthcare worker with PCR-confirmed SARS-CoV-2 infection or an uninfected control (not recorded which). This chain links TRBV6-1 with TRBJ2-7, with D perhaps given as TRBD1 or TRBD2 (5 bases each). Here the CDR3 reads CASSRGVGLASYEQYF. DNA of the CDR3: TGTGCCAGCAGTAGAGGGGTTGGATTAGCTTCCTACGAGCAGTACTTC.